The 14 T cell receptor beta chains in this list originate from one sample, sequenced in a study of control samples from healthy donors and cancer patients. The assay was immunoSEQ multiplex PCR, and TCRdb's table has in-frame clones only and misses some. The data contain 150,000 or so clones, 80% to 95% of them singletons. The sample was blood. The receptor set was obtained from a man younger than 30 in good health.

This chain links TRBV20-1 with TRBJ1-1; D is perhaps TRBD1 (5 bases). V dropped 5 bases and J dropped 7 bases, with 11 bases sitting between them. Per the germline V gene, CDR1 is DFQATT and CDR2 is SNEGSKA (reference sequence). The CDR3 contains 11 residues. The CDR3 reads CSACRDVEAFF. The DNA for the CDR3 is TGCAGTGCTTGCCGGGACGTTGAAGCTTTCTTT.

The CDR3 DNA reads as TGTGCCAGCAGCAAGGCGTCACGCCAAATTGGCTACGAGCAGTACTTC. This translates into CASSKASRQIGYEQYF. The gene calls are TRBV21-1 and TRBJ2-7. TRBV21-1 is a listed pseudogene. This CDR3 spans 16 amino acids.

V usage is TRBV28 and J usage is TRBJ1-3; D not resolved. This CDR3 has 18 amino acids. CDR1 is MDHEN, CDR2 SYDVKM, per germline. V dropped 6 bases and J dropped 0 bases, with 21 bases sitting between them. CDR3 in amino acids: CASSSFLAGPFSGNTIYF. The CDR3 DNA reads TGTGCCAGCAGCTCCTTCCTGGCAGGCCCCTTCTCTGGAAACACCATATATTTT. Complete variable domain (other parts from reference TRBV28 and TRBJ1-3): DVKVTQSSRYLVKRTGEKVFLECVQDMDHENMFWYRQDPGLGLRLIYFSYDVKMKEKGDIPEGYSVSREKKERFSLILESASTNQTSMYLCASSSFLAGPFSGNTIYFGEGSWLTVV.

The CDR3 nucleotides are TGTGCCAGCAGCTCTGACAGGCAAATGAACACTGAAGCTTTCTTT. Its translation: CASSSDRQMNTEAFF. V gene TRBV7-9 combines with J gene TRBJ1-1; possible D gene TRBD1, 6 bases. Trimming shortened V by 4 bases and J by 0 bases, and 12 bases separated the two germline ends. The CDR3 spans 15 residues. Germline V CDR1 and CDR2: SEHNR, FQNEAQ (reference sequence).

The chain combines TRBV5-1 with TRBJ1-3; D is perhaps TRBD1 (5 bases). Germline-derived CDR1 and CDR2 are SGHRS and YFSETQ. This CDR3 has 14 amino acids. V lost 5 bases to trimming and J lost 3 bases, with 12 bases between them. CDR3 nucleotides: TGCGCCAGCAGGCAGGTGGGGGATGGAAACACCATATATTTT. Translated: CASRQVGDGNTIYF.

This clone turned up a few times. This rearrangement joins TRBV7-2 to TRBJ2-3, with 9 bases fitting TRBD2. The germline CDR1 and CDR2 sequences are SGHTA and FQGNSA. The length of the CDR3 is 16 residues. Unmatched junction bases numbered 11, after V lost 1 base and J lost 9 bases. The CDR3 sequence is CASSLVAVAGVNTQYF. CDR3 DNA sequence: TGTGCCAGCAGCTTAGTGGCAGTAGCGGGGGTGAACACGCAGTATTTT.

Here the CDR3 DNA reads TGTGCCTGGAGTGGCCTAGCGGGGCCCTACAATGAGCAGTTCTTC. Translating it yields CAWSGLAGPYNEQFF. The V and J genes are TRBV30 and TRBJ2-1; TRBD2 matches 9 bases. This CDR3 region has 15 residues. Trimming removed 1 base from V and 2 bases from J; junction bases left unmatched: 3. Germline assignment: CDR1 GTSNPN and CDR2 SVGIG (reference sequence).

This rearrangement joins TRBV28 to TRBJ1-3; possible D gene TRBD1, 5 bases. Germline values: CDR1 MDHEN, CDR2 SYDVKM. Deletions cut 6 bases from V and 2 bases from J, with 17 bases between. The CDR3 is 16 residues long. The CDR3, as DNA: TGTGCCAGCAGCCCTCCACAGGATCGGACTGGAAACACCATATATTTT. Translation: CASSPPQDRTGNTIYF.

This sequence joins TRBV5-8 and TRBJ1-1; no definite D call. Between the trimmed V and J ends, which lost 0 bases and 7 bases, there was a span of 7 bases. Germline V gene lookup returns CDR1 SGHTS and CDR2 YDEGEE. The CDR3 extends over 12 amino acids. DNA of the CDR3: TGTGCCAGCAGCTTGGCAAGGGATGAAGCTTTCTTT. Translation: CASSLARDEAFF.

This chain uses TRBV10-3 with TRBJ1-1; D possibly corresponds to TRBD1 (6 bases). The CDR3 consists of 14 residues. Trimming cost V 6 bases and J 1 base, with 12 bases left between them. Germline V lookup: CDR1 ENHRY, CDR2 SYGVKD. CDR3 protein: CAISVTGQNTEAFF. CDR3 in DNA: TGTGCCATCAGCGTGACAGGCCAGAACACTGAAGCTTTCTTT.

This chain's CDR3 is CASSFGTVNNSPLHF. For the CDR3, the DNA is TGTGCCAGCAGCTTCGGGACAGTAAATAATTCACCCCTCCACTTT. This chain links TRBV5-6 with TRBJ1-6; TRBD1 agrees at 7 bases. The CDR3 sequence is 15 residues long. J was trimmed by 5 bases and V by 2 bases; bases with no gene match: 4. Germline loops: CDR1 SGHDT, CDR2 YYEEEE. The full variable domain, its missing parts supplied by reference TRBV5-6 and TRBJ1-6, is DAGVTQSPTHLIKTRGQQVTLRCSPKSGHDTVSWYQQALGQGPQFIFQYYEEEERQRGNFPDRFSGHQFPNYSSELNVNALLLGDSALYLCASSFGTVNNSPLHFGNGTRLTVT.

The DNA for the CDR3 is TGTGCCAGCAGCCCCGGGACTAGTTGGGAGCAGTACTTC. It translates to CASSPGTSWEQYF. This chain links TRBV5-6 with TRBJ2-7; 8 positions agree with TRBD2. CDR1 and CDR2 from the germline V gene are SGHDT and YYEEEE. Trimming removed 4 bases from V and 7 bases from J; junction bases left unmatched: 7. The CDR3 spans 13 residues.

This chain joins TRBV5-1 and TRBJ1-2; D possibly corresponds to TRBD1 (6 bases). V lost 5 bases to trimming and J lost 1 base, with 9 bases between them. Germline assignment: CDR1 SGHRS and CDR2 YFSETQ. The CDR3 contains 13 residues. This CDR3 is CASRPDSNYGYTF. In DNA form, the CDR3 reads TGCGCCAGCAGGCCGGACAGTAACTATGGCTACACCTTC.

This chain joins TRBV5-1 and TRBJ1-3, with TRBD1 as a possible D gene (5 bases). The germline gives CDR1 SGHRS, CDR2 YFSETQ. V was trimmed by 3 bases and J by 0 bases, leaving 10 bases between them. This CDR3 is 15 amino acids long. CDR3 in amino acids: CASSSGGGSGNTIYF. In DNA, the CDR3 is TGCGCCAGCAGCTCCGGGGGGGGCTCTGGAAACACCATATATTTT.